A single T cell receptor (beta chain) is shown here with its context. The record originates from a study of blood T cell repertoires in COVID-19. On the study more broadly: The United States, Italy and Spain provided the acute and convalescent COVID-19 samples. PBMCs, B-cell-depleted T cells, or T cells were the source of the cDNA or gDNA that made up the material.

In the authors' methods: The assay estimated nucleated cells by amplifying reference gene primers. Profiling relied on immunoSEQ multiplex PCR, and the TCRdb table lists in-frame clones only, not all of them. That table furnishes V, J and clone size, whereas the DNA furnished D and trimming. Here the sample spans 120,000 or so clones, 65% to 90% being singletons. The V end lost 1 base, the J end lost 3 bases, and 6 bases lay between the germline ends. In germline, CDR1 is LGHDT, CDR2 YNNKEL (reference sequence). The CDR3 loop spans 13 amino acids. V is TRBV3-1 (or the pseudogene TRBV3-2) and J is TRBJ2-5; D might be TRBD1 (5 bases). The TCR was taken from an elderly woman with acute or convalescent COVID-19. Sequenced: peripheral blood. The CDR3 DNA reads as TGTGCCAGCAGCCAAGGACAGAAAGAGACCCAGTACTTC. This codes for CASSQGQKETQYF.